Below, one TCR beta chain is given with its context. Authors' processing steps: Using reference gene primer amplification, nucleated cell counts were estimated. The data were produced by immunoSEQ multiplex PCR, yet TCRdb's version contains in-frame clones alone and is incomplete. Clone size and V and J calls were adopted from that table, with D and trimming inferred from the DNA. The sample carries around 300,000 clones, 88% recorded once. The sample belongs to a study of blood T cell repertoires in COVID-19. Study background: Collection of acute and convalescent COVID-19 samples took place in the United States, Italy and Spain. PBMCs, B-cell-depleted T cells, or T cells were the source of the cDNA or gDNA that made up the material.

The CDR3 sequence is 15 residues long. Per germline, CDR1 SGHVS and CDR2 FNYEAQ. The ends were cut back, 0 bases at V and 0 bases at J, with 8 bases in the middle. Sequenced input: peripheral blood. The clonotype comes from a woman between 50 and 59 years old with active or convalescent COVID-19. The rearrangement links TRBV7-6 to TRBJ1-1; possible D gene TRBD1, 5 bases. CDR3 protein: CASSLAGGMNTEAFF. Written as DNA, the CDR3 is TGTGCCAGCAGCTTAGCGGGGGGTATGAACACTGAAGCTTTCTTT.